This TCR beta chain derives from a study of graft-versus-host responses after intestinal transplantation. Study details: Transplantation in recipients was multivisceral, liver-intestinal, or isolated intestinal. Whole-study findings and limits: The recipient marrow held GvH clones, and some of them showed up first in ileum or blood. Early declines in HvG clones that occurred post-transplant were associated with peak circulating GvH clone levels.

As for this clone: Its specificity is not known.

Germline values: CDR1 SNHLY, CDR2 FYNNEI. The J segment lost 7 bases and the V segment lost 6 bases, leaving 7 bases of the junction unmatched. This CDR3 is built from 14 residues. Some clones are missing from TCRdb's copy, which holds only in-frame ones; the method was immunoSEQ multiplex PCR. The data contain 20,000 to 25,000 clones, around 94% of them singletons. This chain connects TRBV2 to TRBJ2-2, with TRBD1 matching 8 bases. The clonotype was recovered from a human patient who received an intestinal transplant, so some T cells may come from the graft donor. Sequencing was performed on PBMCs, taken 156 days after intestinal transplant. CDR3 coding DNA: TGTGCCAGCAGGGAGGACAGGGTGGTCGGGGAGCTGTTTTTT. Translation gives CASREDRVVGELFF.